The 29 T cell receptor beta chains below were found in one sample sequenced in a study of cytomegalovirus exposure and HLA in healthy donors. TCRdb's table, derived via immunoSEQ multiplex PCR, lists solely in-frame clones and lacks some. Counted here are under 200,000 clones, 91% occurring once; the ten biggest clones make up about 3%. Sequences were obtained from PBMCs. These receptors were obtained from a woman between 18 and 29 years old in good health and CMV-seropositive.

The J gene is TRBJ1-3, the V gene TRBV4-1; D is ambiguous. Trimming took off 3 bases at V and 2 bases at J, with 11 bases between the two ends. The germline CDR1 and CDR2 sequences are MGHRA and YSYEKL. The CDR3 is 15 amino acids. DNA for the CDR3: TGCGCCAGCAGCCAGTCCCTTATTACTGGAAACACCATATATTTT. Amino acids: CASSQSLITGNTIYF.

The CDR3 DNA reads as TGTGCCAGCAGCCCCCAAAATCTCGGGGGGCCGGGCGCGACCCAGTACTTC. Its protein product is CASSPQNLGGPGATQYF. This chain links TRBV11-2 with TRBJ2-5; possibly TRBD2 for D (7 bases). The ends were cut back, 5 bases at V and 7 bases at J, with 26 bases in the middle. The CDR3 is made up of 17 amino acids. CDR1 is SGHAT and CDR2 is FQNNGV in the germline V gene.

This chain uses TRBV5-4 with TRBJ1-1; 8 nucleotides align to TRBD1. In germline, CDR1 is SGHNT, CDR2 YYREEE (reference sequence). V shed 4 bases, J shed 1 base, and the junction held 6 bases outside the gene matches. This CDR3 contains 15 residues. The CDR3 reads CASSLLGTGNTEAFF. The CDR3 nucleotides read TGTGCCAGCAGCCTCCTAGGGACAGGGAACACTGAAGCTTTCTTT. Combining the CDR3 with reference TRBV5-4 and TRBJ1-1 gives the whole variable domain ETGVTQSPTHLIKTRGQQVTLRCSSQSGHNTVSWYQQALGQGPQFIFQYYREEENGRGNFPPRFSGLQFPNYSSELNVNALELDDSALYLCASSLLGTGNTEAFFGQGTRLTVV.

This chain joins TRBV7-6 and TRBJ2-1; maybe TRBD2 (6 bases). V was shortened by 0 bases and J by 5 bases, with 11 bases between the two germline ends. In germline, CDR1 is SGHVS, CDR2 FNYEAQ. The CDR3 length is 15 residues. The CDR3 sequence is CASSLAGGAHNEQFF. Here the CDR3 DNA reads TGTGCCAGCAGCTTAGCTGGCGGGGCCCACAATGAGCAGTTCTTC.

Points on this clone: The identical CDR3 is also encoded by other nucleotide sequences in the sample. The genes are TRBV19 and TRBJ1-1; no clear D gene. Germline V gives CDR1 LNHDA, CDR2 SQIVND (reference sequence). The V end was cut by 1 base, the J end by 1 base, with 10 bases between. The CDR3 has 15 residues. The DNA for the CDR3 is TGTGCCAGTAGTATAGCGGCAGGTAGGAACACTGAAGCTTTCTTT. Translation: CASSIAAGRNTEAFF. Full variable domain (rest looked up from reference TRBV19 and TRBJ1-1): DGGITQSPKYLFRKEGQNVTLSCEQNLNHDAMYWYRQDPGQGLRLIYYSQIVNDFQKGDIAEGYSVSREKKESFPLTVTSAQKNPTAFYLCASSIAAGRNTEAFFGQGTRLTVV.

The chain couples TRBV27 to TRBJ2-7; the D is unclear. The germline gives CDR1 MNHEY, CDR2 SMNVEV (reference sequence). This CDR3 contains 14 residues. Trimming removed 10 bases from V and 0 bases from J, with 16 bases in between. The CDR3 reads CANFLGIRSYEQYF. The CDR3 bases are TGTGCCAATTTTCTGGGCATACGCTCCTACGAGCAGTACTTC.

The V gene is TRBV11-2, the J gene TRBJ1-5; no clear D. The germline V gene encodes CDR1 SGHAT and CDR2 FQNNGV. V lost 1 base and J lost 4, with 5 bases in between. The CDR3 is made up of 13 amino acids. The CDR3 region has the DNA TGTGCCAGCAGCTTAGTCTCTAATCAGCCCCAGCATTTT. As protein: CASSLVSNQPQHF. The entire variable domain, with the rest obtained from reference TRBV11-2 and TRBJ1-5, is as follows: EAGVAQSPRYKIIEKRQSVAFWCNPISGHATLYWYQQILGQGPKLLIQFQNNGVVDDSQLPKDRFSAERLKGVDSTLKIQPAKLEDSAVYLCASSLVSNQPQHFGDGTRLSIL.

The rearrangement uses TRBV28 and TRBJ2-7, with D possibly TRBD1 on 5 matching bases. The V end lost 1 base, the J end lost 7 bases, and 8 bases lay between the germline ends. Germline V lookup: CDR1 MDHEN, CDR2 SYDVKM. The CDR3 has 12 amino acids. The chain's CDR3 is CASSLLNREQYF. In DNA, the CDR3 is TGTGCCAGCAGTTTATTGAACAGGGAGCAGTACTTC.

The genes are TRBV5-4 and TRBJ2-2; a weak D match, TRBD2 (6 bases). From germline, CDR1 is SGHNT and CDR2 YYREEE (reference sequence). V lost 1 base, J lost 1 base, and 8 bases lay in between. CDR3 size: 15 residues. The CDR3, as DNA: TGTGCCAGCAGCTTGTCGGGGGAGAACACCGGGGAGCTGTTTTTT. It yields the protein CASSLSGENTGELFF.

The rearrangement joins TRBV4-1 to TRBJ1-2; 10 bases match TRBD1. Losses at the gene ends were 1 base for V and 5 bases for J; bases not matched to a gene: 7. The germline gives CDR1 MGHRA, CDR2 YSYEKL. The length of the CDR3 is 16 residues. The CDR3 nucleotides are TGCGCCAGCAGCCAAGTCCTCGGGACAGGGGCGTATGGCTACACCTTC. Protein product: CASSQVLGTGAYGYTF.

The chain is built from TRBV11-2 and TRBJ2-1, with 14 positions matching TRBD2. In germline, CDR1 is SGHAT, CDR2 FQNNGV. V lost 5 bases and J lost 1; bases outside the gene matches: 10. CDR3 length: 19 residues. The CDR3 loop is CASSQTGLAGAVSYNEQFF. CDR3 nucleotides: TGTGCCAGCAGCCAGACGGGACTAGCGGGAGCAGTATCCTACAATGAGCAGTTCTTC. Full variable domain (outside the CDR3, taken from reference TRBV11-2 and TRBJ2-1): EAGVAQSPRYKIIEKRQSVAFWCNPISGHATLYWYQQILGQGPKLLIQFQNNGVVDDSQLPKDRFSAERLKGVDSTLKIQPAKLEDSAVYLCASSQTGLAGAVSYNEQFFGPGTRLTVL.

The chain couples TRBV4-2 to TRBJ2-5, with 7 positions matching TRBD2. The CDR3 sequence is 16 residues long. CDR1 and CDR2 from the germline V gene are LGHNA and YNFKEQ. Trimming removed 0 bases from V and 2 bases from J; junction bases left unmatched: 6. DNA for the CDR3: TGTGCCAGCAGCCAAGATGGGAGCGGGGTACAAGAGACCCAGTACTTC. Translating it yields CASSQDGSGVQETQYF.

The chain has TRBV7-2 and TRBJ2-3; D uncertain. V lost 5 bases and J lost 0, with 6 bases in between. This CDR3 comprises 13 residues. The germline V gene has CDR1 SGHTA and CDR2 FQGNSA. The CDR3 DNA is TGTGCCAGCAGCCCAACTAGCACAGATACGCAGTATTTT. Encoded protein: CASSPTSTDTQYF.

The chain joins TRBV10-2 to TRBJ2-2; weak D call: TRBD1 (6 bases). This CDR3 has 15 amino acids. V was clipped by 6 bases and J by 0 bases, with 11 bases between them. Germline lookup yields CDR1 WSHSY and CDR2 SAAADI. The DNA of the CDR3 is TGCGCCAGCAGAGCCGGGACAACGAACACCGGGGAGCTGTTTTTT. Translation: CASRAGTTNTGELFF.

The CDR3 reads CASSIGEESNQPQHF. The CDR3 nucleotides are TGTGCCAGTAGTATTGGAGAGGAGAGCAATCAGCCCCAGCATTTT. V usage is TRBV19 and J usage is TRBJ1-5; D not certain. Germline-derived CDR1 and CDR2 are LNHDA and SQIVND (reference sequence). The CDR3 loop spans 15 amino acids. The V end lost 3 bases, the J end lost 1 base, and 10 bases lay between the germline ends.

CDR3 sequence (DNA): TGTGCCAGCAGCCCGGACGGGGGGGGCGTCGCCTACGAGCAGTACTTC. Protein sequence: CASSPDGGGVAYEQYF. The gene calls are TRBV7-2 and TRBJ2-7; 8 nucleotides align to TRBD2. The germline CDR1 and CDR2 sequences are SGHTA and FQGNSA. This CDR3 contains 16 residues. V was clipped by 5 bases and J by 2 bases; unmatched bases: 11.

This sequence joins TRBV5-5 and TRBJ2-7; the match to TRBD2 covers 7 bases. In germline, CDR1 is SGHKS, CDR2 YYEKEE (reference sequence). The length of the CDR3 is 16 residues. V trimming: 0 bases; J trimming: 3 bases; junction bases outside the gene matches: 9. CDR3 sequence reads: CASSLAVTSEIYEQYF. The CDR3 bases are TGTGCCAGCAGCTTGGCGGTTACTAGCGAGATCTACGAGCAGTACTTC.

This clone occurred once. The chain couples TRBV11-2 to TRBJ2-1, with TRBD2 matching over 10 bases. The CDR3 has 15 residues. Trimming removed 1 base from V and 6 bases from J; junction bases left unmatched: 3. Germline CDR1 is SGHAT and CDR2 is FQNNGV. CDR3 sequence reads: CASSLGPSGSNEQFF. The CDR3, as DNA: TGTGCCAGCAGCTTAGGGCCTAGCGGGAGCAATGAGCAGTTCTTC.

The gene calls are TRBV4-2 and TRBJ2-5, with 9 bases aligning to TRBD2. The CDR3 loop spans 19 amino acids. The germline gives CDR1 LGHNA, CDR2 YNFKEQ. The V segment lost 3 bases and the J segment 5 bases; nucleotides outside the gene matches: 19. CDR3 bases: TGTGCCAGCAGCCACCGCCCGGGCAGTAGCGGGGGTCTAAGGGAGACCCAGTACTTC. It codes for CASSHRPGSSGGLRETQYF.

The V call is TRBV7-2, the J call TRBJ2-3, with D possibly TRBD2 on 6 matching bases. In germline, CDR1 is SGHTA, CDR2 FQGNSA. V was clipped by 4 bases and J by 6 bases, with 14 bases between them. This CDR3 region has 14 residues. The CDR3 DNA sequence: TGTGCCAGCAGCTCAAAGCGGGTTCCGGATACGCAGTATTTT. The encoded protein is CASSSKRVPDTQYF.

The chain carries TRBV27 and TRBJ2-7; 9 nucleotides match TRBD1. Germline loops: CDR1 MNHEY, CDR2 SMNVEV (reference sequence). Trimming cost V 2 bases and J 2 bases; bases outside gene matches: 1. The CDR3 is 14 residues long. CDR3 region: CASSLGTGPYEQYF. The DNA for the CDR3 is TGTGCCAGCAGTTTAGGGACAGGGCCCTACGAGCAGTACTTC.

The chain uses TRBV6-5 and TRBJ2-2, with 8 bases lining up with TRBD1. CDR3 length equals 13 residues. V shed 4 bases and J 7 bases; nucleotides not matched to a gene: 2. In germline, CDR1 is MNHEY, CDR2 SVGAGI. The CDR3 is CASSLQGVGELFF. CDR3 sequence (DNA): TGTGCCAGCAGTTTACAGGGGGTCGGGGAGCTGTTTTTT.

The rearrangement uses TRBV5-1 and TRBJ1-4; 10 positions match TRBD1. CDR1 and CDR2 (germline): SGHRS, YFSETQ. This CDR3 comprises 15 residues. V was pared by 4 bases and J by 8 bases, with 8 bases of the junction left unmatched. The CDR3 coding sequence is TGCGCCAGCAGCACCCCGGACAGGGGGGACGAAAAACTGTTTTTT. Translation gives CASSTPDRGDEKLFF.

The chain links TRBV2 to TRBJ2-2; tentative D call: TRBD2 (6 bases). Germline CDR1 is SNHLY and CDR2 is FYNNEI. V was clipped by 4 bases and J by 5 bases, with 11 bases between them. This CDR3 has 14 residues. The CDR3 loop is CASSAGEYTGELFF. In DNA, the CDR3 is TGTGCCAGCAGTGCGGGAGAATATACCGGGGAGCTGTTTTTT.

The sample holds one count of this clone. The chain carries TRBV18 and TRBJ1-1; D remains unclear. This CDR3 spans 11 amino acids. Per germline, CDR1 KGHSH and CDR2 LQKENI. V was trimmed by 2 bases and J by 5 bases, leaving 3 bases between them. The CDR3, as DNA: TGTGCCAGCTCACCATCAACTGAAGCTTTCTTT. Its protein product is CASSPSTEAFF.

This chain connects TRBV5-4 to TRBJ1-2; no clear D. Looked up from germline, CDR1 is SGHNT and CDR2 is YYREEE (reference sequence). V was pared by 2 bases and J by 2 bases, with 10 bases between. This CDR3 spans 14 amino acids. The CDR3 region has the DNA TGTGCCAGCAGCTTTCAGGCCCTAAACTATGGCTACACCTTC. Protein product: CASSFQALNYGYTF.

The chain recombines TRBV4-2 with TRBJ2-3; TRBD2 aligns across 9 bases. V shed 0 bases, J shed 6 bases, and the junction held 7 bases outside the gene matches. The CDR3 contains 16 residues. Germline V gene data show CDR1 as LGHNA and CDR2 as YNFKEQ. CDR3 in DNA: TGTGCCAGCAGCCAAGAAGCGGGGGGTCCGGCGGATACGCAGTATTTT. Translation gives CASSQEAGGPADTQYF.

The gene calls are TRBV5-4 and TRBJ2-3; 8 bases line up with TRBD2. V lost 1 base, J lost 3 bases, and 4 bases stayed unmatched. The germline gives CDR1 SGHNT, CDR2 YYREEE (reference sequence). The CDR3 spans 15 residues. CDR3 sequence reads: CASSLQRESTDTQYF. CDR3 nucleotides: TGTGCCAGCAGCTTGCAGCGGGAGTCGACAGATACGCAGTATTTT.

The table lists this clone with a few counts. The rearrangement uses TRBV6-5 and TRBJ1-2; D is undetermined. Per the germline V gene, CDR1 is MNHEY and CDR2 is SVGAGI. V was pared by 5 bases and J by 4 bases, with 14 bases between. CDR3 length equals 14 residues. CDR3 region: CASSVGGVSYGYTF. The CDR3 region has the DNA TGTGCCAGCAGTGTAGGCGGCGTCTCCTATGGCTACACCTTC.